This entry lists 2 T cell receptor beta chains sequenced from one sample in a study of CD4 T cells in relation to SARS-CoV-2 and coronaviruses. Their cognate antigens are unknown. Clones were read by immunoSEQ multiplex PCR, and TCRdb kept only the in-frame ones, dropping some. The sample shows tens of thousands of clones, 77% of them seen only once. Sequenced material: memory CD4+ T cells from PBMCs, cultured in vitro. The receptors here all came from an adult with COVID-19.

The chain carries TRBV20-1 and TRBJ2-7; no definite D call. V gave up 3 bases and J gave up 6 bases, with 6 bases separating them. Germline CDR1 reads DFQATT; CDR2 reads SNEGSKA (reference sequence). The CDR3 has 10 residues. The CDR3 is CSASDREQYF. For the CDR3, the DNA is TGCAGTGCTAGCGATCGCGAGCAGTACTTC.

J is TRBJ2-5 and V is TRBV28, with D hard to call. CDR3 length: 12 residues. Germline loops: CDR1 MDHEN, CDR2 SYDVKM. The ends were cut back, 7 bases at V and 5 bases at J, with 11 bases in the middle. CDR3 in amino acids: CASMARAETQYF. CDR3 nucleotide sequence: TGTGCCAGCATGGCGCGAGCGGAGACCCAGTACTTC.